This T cell receptor beta chain was identified during a study of T-cell reconstitution after alpha-beta-depleted transplantation in children. Unique molecular identifiers were incorporated during preparation of the TCRbeta library. Via MiXCR, TCRdb re-called the PCR reads, giving one row per CDR3 protein. The table shows 500,000 to 650,000 distinct CDR3 sequences, with over 9.5% occurring only once. This clonotype was seen a handful of times. Its antigen is not known. Study-wide points: Surviving recipient T cells and thymic progenitors underlay high day-60 TCRbeta diversity in some patients. At the one-year point after transplant, T-cell counts and TCRbeta diversity were found to come mostly from T cells that had been newly produced. Reportedly, only several hundred clones from non-depleted graft cells drove alpha-beta T-cell counts at about two months.

Trimming stripped 0 bases from V and 1 base from J, with 11 bases between. Germline V gene lookup returns CDR1 SGHTS and CDR2 YDEGEE. This CDR3 has 16 residues. The rearrangement links TRBV5-8 to TRBJ1-5; D unclear. The sequences come from PBMCs, mostly from graft donor cells, collected 180 days after TCRalphabeta/CD19-depleted stem cell transplant. The TCR originated in a female patient aged 2-9 years who had a stem cell transplant for aplastic anemia, so the T cells may come from the graft donor. DNA of the CDR3: TGTGCCAGCAGCTTGGCCACCAGCCTAAGCAATCAGCCCCAGCATTTT. Translated: CASSLATSLSNQPQHF.